The entry that follows covers one TCR beta chain sequence. Its antigen is currently unknown. V lost 2 bases and J 3 bases, leaving 5 bases between the germline ends. CDR3 length equals 14 residues. There were likely unrecorded immune exposures, though donors were nominally healthy when sampled. The data stem from a study of cytomegalovirus exposure and HLA in healthy donors. Study-level points and caveats: Across donors, most TCRs were seen rarely, yet some public ones were widespread.

Amplification used 60 Vbeta primers and 13 Jbeta primers. Data came from immunoSEQ multiplex PCR; TCRdb stores just in-frame clones and leaves some out. The table has about 140,000 clones, 75% seen once. Sequencing was done on a sample of PBMCs. The rearrangement links TRBV23-1 to TRBJ2-6; no clear D. TRBV23-1 is an open reading frame whose function is uncertain. The clonotype originates from a man aged 18 to 29 in good health and CMV-seropositive. In DNA form, the CDR3 reads TGCGCCAGCAGTCAACATAGTGGGGCCAACGTCCTGACTTTC. Protein product: CASSQHSGANVLTF.